The sequence of this T cell receptor (beta chain) was determined in a study of spatial heterogeneity in lung cancer (dated 2019 in TCRdb). Turning to the overall study: Beta-chain transcripts were consistently detected in greater numbers than alpha-chain transcripts, which likely reflects a higher abundance of beta-chain transcripts. A strong correlation was found between TCR transcript counts in tumor regions and a T cell transcriptional module score from matched bulk RNA-seq. In the raw uncorrected reads, each unique combination of TCR and UMI appeared more than ten times on average. In non-small cell lung cancer, the study quantitatively compared TCR alpha and beta repertoires across several tumor regions, matched nontumor lung, and blood. Nonsynonymous mutation counts, determined by whole-exome sequencing of tumor tissue, were related to TCR repertoire features. At surgery, both alpha and beta chains were TCR-sequenced in approximately 210 tumor regions, approximately 64 matched nontumor lung samples and a few dozen PBMC samples.

Looking up the germline V gene (reference sequence) yields CDR1 LNHNV and CDR2 YYDKDF. V is cut by 2 bases and J by 4 bases, and the space between the germline ends is 14 bases. Counted from cysteine to phenylalanine, this CDR3 has 15 amino acids. Only the CDR3 part of the read is kept: 45 bases, read in frame from the first base. Library preparation used 5' RACE. Sequencing took place on a NextSeq 500. To allow correction of PCR and sequencing errors, the TCR library protocol tagged every TCR cDNA molecule with a unique molecular identifier. Per the original workflow: TCR identification, UMI-based error correction and CDR3 extraction were all carried out with Decombinator tools. Expanded TCRs were defined as those above a frequency of 2 per 1,000, corresponding to the top 1% of the tumor frequency distribution. Expanded tumor TCRs were classed as regional if statistically deemed absent (corrected P<0.05) from at least one tumor region, otherwise ubiquitous. Rényi diversity was computed with the R vegan package after subsampling each repertoire 100 times to 5,000 TCRs. CDR3 similarity networks were built from amino acid triplet string-kernel similarity, with CDR3s being connected when pairwise similarity was above 0.82. The public reads were quality trimmed at Q25 with fastp and then assembled into clones with MiXCR by TCRdb, keeping productive beta chains. Identical CDR3 protein sequences are pooled into one entry, listed with their most common genes and DNA. The V and J calls shown here were made by TCRdb, not taken from the authors' results. Here the sample has 12,000 or so distinct CDR3 sequences; approximately 15% occur a single time. The leading ten clones occupy 15% to 19% of the sample.

General conclusions and limits of the study: The tumor nonsynonymous mutation count correlated with the number of expanded intratumoral alpha and beta TCRs. Confirming at a functional level the hypothesis that regional TCRs recognize regional mutations was considered to require additional single-cell paired TCR alpha and beta sequencing. The count of ubiquitous expanded TCRs correlated with the count of ubiquitous nonsynonymous mutations, and the count of regional expanded TCRs correlated with the count of regional nonsynonymous mutations. TCR-seq was estimated to cover only approximately 6.6% of tumor T cells for alpha chains and about 13% for beta chains.

This clonotype is judged medium-sized (0.01 to 0.1%). No cognate antigen has been identified for it. No much larger clonotype is one base removed from it; base qualities were not supplied. Explained via the paper, the time point label denotes: sample taken at primary tumor resection. Samples were obtained from approximately 77 patients with early-stage, untreated non-small cell lung cancer from the lung TRACERx cohort. TCR sequencing used whole RNA extracted from tumor and nontumor lung tissue, or from cryopreserved PBMC samples, without cell sorting. Only patients for whom sufficient RNA was available from at least two tumor regions were selected for TCR sequencing. A lung pathologist reviewed the tumor and adjacent nontumor lung specimens before the specimens were selected.

The source was lung tumor tissue, collected at surgery. This TCR came from a male donor with early-stage non-small cell lung cancer. The rearranged segments are TRBV15 and TRBJ1-1, with TRBD1 tentatively as D gene (5 bases match). The CDR3 amino acid sequence is: CATSRTPQGSTEAFF. The DNA sequence reads TGTGCCACCAGCAGAACGCCCCAGGGTAGCACTGAAGCTTTCTTT.